Listed below are T cell receptor beta chains from one sample, sequenced in a study of beta chain features in type 1 diabetes. Clones were sequenced by immunoSEQ multiplex PCR, and TCRdb holds only the in-frame ones, with some missing. The sample lists around 280,000 clones, around 16% occurring once. Source material: naive CD4+ T cells from blood. Receptors were obtained from a man younger than 35 with type 1 diabetes. Each CDR3 is given with its conserved first and last residue. A D gene is named only where the DNA matches it firmly. Not all rows give a size; the values are once, few, many and, for expanded clones, a class.

TGTGCCAGCAGTTATGCCGGGACAGCTAGCAATCAGCCCCAGCATTTT	CASSYAGTASNQPQHF	TRBD1	TRBJ1-5	few	TRBV7-9
TGTGCCAGCTCACCACGGTCCCAGGGGCACGGGCAGTACTTC	CASSPRSQGHGQYF	NA	TRBJ2-7	NA	TRBV18
TGTGCCAGTAGTGAACAGGGGGCGCACACTGAAGCTTTCTTT	CASSEQGAHTEAFF	TRBD1	TRBJ1-1	few	TRBV19
TGCAGCGTTGGTGTGCTAGCGGACAATGAGCAGTTCTTC	CSVGVLADNEQFF	TRBD2	TRBJ2-1	NA	TRBV29-1
TGTGCCAGCAGCTTAGACAGGGAAGGAGCTTTCTTT	CASSLDREGAFF	NA	TRBJ1-1	NA	TRBV7-9
TGTGCCAGCAGCTTGGACACCTACAATGAGCAGTTCTTC	CASSLDTYNEQFF	NA	TRBJ2-1	few	TRBV5-4
TGTGCCAGCAGCTTACTCCGGGAGAATGAAGCTTTCTTT	CASSLLRENEAFF	NA	TRBJ1-1	NA	TRBV11-1
TGCAGTGCTAGCCAGGGCTATGGCTACACCTTC	CSASQGYGYTF	NA	TRBJ1-2	NA	TRBV20-1
TGTGCCAGCAGTGTGACTAGCGGGGTTTTGGATGAGCAGTTCTTC	CASSVTSGVLDEQFF	TRBD2	TRBJ2-1	few	TRBV2
TGTGCCAGCGGAAGGACAGGGAACGGCACCGGGGAGCTGTTTTTT	CASGRTGNGTGELFF	TRBD1	TRBJ2-2	NA	TRBV11-2
TGTGCCAGCAGACAGGGTTCAGATACGCAGTATTTT	CASRQGSDTQYF	NA	TRBJ2-3	few	TRBV2
TGTGCCAGCTCAGCGACAGGGGCAGCAGATACGCAGTATTTT	CASSATGAADTQYF	TRBD1	TRBJ2-3	NA	TRBV18
TGTGCCTGGAATGAAGCGGGGGGTTACACAGATACGCAGTATTTT	CAWNEAGGYTDTQYF	TRBD2	TRBJ2-3	NA	TRBV30
TGTGCCACCAGCAGGGGACAGTCGACCGGGGAGCTGTTTTTT	CATSRGQSTGELFF	TRBD1	TRBJ2-2	NA	TRBV15
TGTGCCAGCAGGGAGCCCAACACTGAAGCTTTCTTT	CASREPNTEAFF	NA	TRBJ1-1	NA	TRBV28
TGTGCCAGCAGCTTTGACAGGGTTGGGAATACGCAGTATTTT	CASSFDRVGNTQYF	TRBD1	TRBJ2-3	NA	TRBV11-2
TGTGCCAGCAGCGTAGGAGAGTTCGGTACGCAGTATTTT	CASSVGEFGTQYF	NA	TRBJ2-3	NA	TRBV9
TGTGCCAGCACCTCTCGCTCTGGAAACACCATATATTTT	CASTSRSGNTIYF	NA	TRBJ1-3	NA	TRBV7-9
TGTGCCAGCAGCCGGACTATACCCCTTAATGAGCAGTTCTTC	CASSRTIPLNEQFF	NA	TRBJ2-1	few	TRBV4-2
TGTGCCAGTATTTCCTCCGGGACAGGGGTGACTGAAGCTTTCTTT	CASISSGTGVTEAFF	TRBD1	TRBJ1-1	NA	TRBV19
TGTGCCAGCAGGGGGGGGCAGGGCATCTCCTACGAGCAGTACTTC	CASRGGQGISYEQYF	NA	TRBJ2-7	few	TRBV7-9
TGTGCCAGCAGCTTGTGGGCAGGGGGCGTCACAGATACGCAGTATTTT	CASSLWAGGVTDTQYF	TRBD1	TRBJ2-3	NA	TRBV5-4
TGTGCCAGCAGTTTAGCAGGAGCGGGGGCCTACGAGCAGTACTTC	CASSLAGAGAYEQYF	TRBD2	TRBJ2-7	NA	TRBV28
TGCGCCAGCAGCTTGGGGGGACAGGGATACACCGGGGAGCTGTTTTTT	CASSLGGQGYTGELFF	TRBD1	TRBJ2-2	NA	TRBV5-1
TGTGCCAGCAGCATAACAGGGGGGTCCTACGAGCAGTACTTC	CASSITGGSYEQYF	TRBD1	TRBJ2-7	NA	TRBV6-5
TGTGCCAGCAGCACTACAGGAGCAGATACGCAGTATTTT	CASSTTGADTQYF	NA	TRBJ2-3	NA	TRBV7-9
TGTGCCAGCAGCCCCTACAGGGCTCCATGGGGAAACACTGAAGCTTTCTTT	CASSPYRAPWGNTEAFF	NA	TRBJ1-1	few	TRBV7-8
TGTGCCAGCAGCCATCGTCGCAGGGACTCTGAAGCTTTCTTT	CASSHRRRDSEAFF	NA	TRBJ1-1	NA	TRBV16
TGTGCCAGCAGCGGGGACAGTAAAGAGACCCAGTACTTC	CASSGDSKETQYF	TRBD1	TRBJ2-5	NA	TRBV5-4
TGTGCCAGCAGTGAACAGGGCAACTTAGAGACCCAGTACTTC	CASSEQGNLETQYF	NA	TRBJ2-5	NA	TRBV27
TGCGCCAGCAGCTTGGACGGCAGGGGCCTAGCGGGGCTCCATGAGCAGTTCTTC	CASSLDGRGLAGLHEQFF	TRBD2	TRBJ2-1	few	TRBV5-1
TGTGCCAGCAGTGAAGCTTACCTGACAGAGCAGTACTTC	CASSEAYLTEQYF	NA	TRBJ2-7	NA	TRBV6-1
TGTGCCAGCAGAGAGGGACAGGGTGAGGGGTTGAGGACCTTC	CASREGQGEGLRTF	TRBD1	TRBJ1-2	NA	TRBV11-2
TGTGCCAGCAGCTCACGGACTATTGAGAATGAGCAGTTCTTC	CASSSRTIENEQFF	NA	TRBJ2-1	NA	TRBV7-8
TGCGCCAGCAGTGAAAGATCAGGGGATGGCTACACCTTC	CASSERSGDGYTF	NA	TRBJ1-2	few	TRBV10-2
TGTGCCTGGATCAGGCGAGGGATCAACACTGAAGCTTTCTTT	CAWIRRGINTEAFF	NA	TRBJ1-1	NA	TRBV30
TGTGCCATCAGCCCGACTAGCGGGCAAGAGACCCAGTACTTC	CAISPTSGQETQYF	TRBD2	TRBJ2-5	few	TRBV10-3
TGTGCCAGCAGCGCGGGATCGACGAACACCGGGGAGCTGTTTTTT	CASSAGSTNTGELFF	NA	TRBJ2-2	NA	TRBV7-9
TGTGCCAGCAGCTCCCTACCTGCAAACGAGCAGTACTTC	CASSSLPANEQYF	NA	TRBJ2-7	few	TRBV6-7
TGCGCCAGCAGCCCTTCACAGGGGGGCCGCGCGGGCAATGAGCAGTTCTTC	CASSPSQGGRAGNEQFF	TRBD1	TRBJ2-1	NA	TRBV5-1
TGCGCCAGCAGGGGAAATAGGGGAGATACGCAGTATTTT	CASRGNRGDTQYF	NA	TRBJ2-3	NA	TRBV5-1
TGTGCCAGCAGCTTACTAGAGAGGCAGCCCCAGCATTTT	CASSLLERQPQHF	NA	TRBJ1-5	few	TRBV7-8
TGTGCCAGCAGGGGCACCGGCTATGGCTACACCTTC	CASRGTGYGYTF	NA	TRBJ1-2	once	TRBV28
TGTGCCAGCAGCTTAGTTGGGGTACAGGGCTCCTACGAGCAGTACTTC	CASSLVGVQGSYEQYF	NA	TRBJ2-7	NA	TRBV7-2
TGTGCCAGCAGCTTAGAACTGCCTAACTATGGCTACACCTTC	CASSLELPNYGYTF	NA	TRBJ1-2	NA	TRBV7-9
TGTGCCAGCAGCGTAACAGATTATCAGCCCCAGCATTTT	CASSVTDYQPQHF	NA	TRBJ1-5	few	TRBV11-2
TGTGCCAGCTCACCACTCGCGGGACTAGCGGGATACAATGAGCAGTTCTTC	CASSPLAGLAGYNEQFF	TRBD2	TRBJ2-1	NA	TRBV18
TGTGCCAGCAGGGTGGGGGGGGTTGGTTCGTACAATGAGCAGTTCTTC	CASRVGGVGSYNEQFF	TRBD2	TRBJ2-1	NA	TRBV28
TGTGCCAGCAGCTTCGGGGGGACAGATACGCAGTATTTT	CASSFGGTDTQYF	TRBD2	TRBJ2-3	few	TRBV5-5
TGTGCCAGCAGCCCGAGGGAACTTGGCTACACCTTC	CASSPRELGYTF	NA	TRBJ1-2	few	TRBV7-9
TGTGCCAGCAGCTTAGGACAGGGGCTTACCTATGGCTACACCTTC	CASSLGQGLTYGYTF	TRBD1	TRBJ1-2	few	TRBV7-9
TGCGCCAGCAGTGAACAGGGGGCAGATACGCAGTATTTT	CASSEQGADTQYF	TRBD1	TRBJ2-3	few	TRBV10-2
TGTGCCAGCGCCGGGGGGGCAAGCCGTGGTGGCTACACCTTC	CASAGGASRGGYTF	NA	TRBJ1-2	NA	TRBV2
TGTGCCAGTAGTACCCAAACTACAGGGAACTATGGCTACACCTTC	CASSTQTTGNYGYTF	NA	TRBJ1-2	few	TRBV19
TGTGCCAGCAACAAACGGGGACAGAATGAAAAACTGTTTTTT	CASNKRGQNEKLFF	TRBD1	TRBJ1-4	few	TRBV27
TGTGCCAGCAGCCTGCAGGGCGGCACAGATACGCAGTATTTT	CASSLQGGTDTQYF	NA	TRBJ2-3	NA	TRBV6-6
TGCAGTGCTAACCAGGGGTATGGCTACACCTTC	CSANQGYGYTF	NA	TRBJ1-2	few	TRBV20-1
TGCGCCAGCAGCCCTCCTTACAGGGGCAGGGGATACAATGAGCAGTTCTTC	CASSPPYRGRGYNEQFF	TRBD1	TRBJ2-1	NA	TRBV4-1
TGTGCCAGCAGCTTATTTTCCTACTACGAGCAGTACTTC	CASSLFSYYEQYF	NA	TRBJ2-7	NA	TRBV7-2
TGTGCCAGCACCAATAGAGGGGGAAACACTGAAGCTTTCTTT	CASTNRGGNTEAFF	NA	TRBJ1-1	NA	TRBV27